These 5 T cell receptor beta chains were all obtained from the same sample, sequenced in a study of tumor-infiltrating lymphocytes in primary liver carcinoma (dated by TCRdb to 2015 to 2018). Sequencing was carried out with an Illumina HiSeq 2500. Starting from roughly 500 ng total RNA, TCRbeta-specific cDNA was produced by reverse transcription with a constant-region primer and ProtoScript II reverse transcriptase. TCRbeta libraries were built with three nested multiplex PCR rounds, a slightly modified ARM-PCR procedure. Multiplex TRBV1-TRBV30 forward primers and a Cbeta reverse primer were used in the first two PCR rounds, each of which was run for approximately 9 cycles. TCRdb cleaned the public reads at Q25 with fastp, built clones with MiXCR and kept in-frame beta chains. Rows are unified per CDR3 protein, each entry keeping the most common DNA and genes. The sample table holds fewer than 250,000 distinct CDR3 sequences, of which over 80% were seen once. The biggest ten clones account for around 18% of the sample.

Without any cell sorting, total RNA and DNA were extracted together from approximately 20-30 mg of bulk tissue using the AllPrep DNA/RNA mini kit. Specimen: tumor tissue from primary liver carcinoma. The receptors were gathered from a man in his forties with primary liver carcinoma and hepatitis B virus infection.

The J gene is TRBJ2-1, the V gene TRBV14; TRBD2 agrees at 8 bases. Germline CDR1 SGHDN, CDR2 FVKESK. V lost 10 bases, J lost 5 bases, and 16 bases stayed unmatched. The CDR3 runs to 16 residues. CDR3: CANSAIAGWVNNEQFF. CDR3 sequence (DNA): TGTGCCAATAGTGCCATAGCGGGATGGGTAAACAATGAGCAGTTCTTC.

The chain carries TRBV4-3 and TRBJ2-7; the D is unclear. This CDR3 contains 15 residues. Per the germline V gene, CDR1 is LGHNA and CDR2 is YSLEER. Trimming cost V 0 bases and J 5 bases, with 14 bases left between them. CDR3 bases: TGCGCCAGCAGCCAAGAGTACTGGAGTAACGACGAGCAGTACTTC. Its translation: CASSQEYWSNDEQYF.

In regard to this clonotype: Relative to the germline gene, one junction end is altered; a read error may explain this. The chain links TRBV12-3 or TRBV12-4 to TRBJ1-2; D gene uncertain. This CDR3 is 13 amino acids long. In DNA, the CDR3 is TGTGACAGCAGCTATGGACCCCGGCGAGGCTACACCTTC. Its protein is CDSSYGPRRGYTF.

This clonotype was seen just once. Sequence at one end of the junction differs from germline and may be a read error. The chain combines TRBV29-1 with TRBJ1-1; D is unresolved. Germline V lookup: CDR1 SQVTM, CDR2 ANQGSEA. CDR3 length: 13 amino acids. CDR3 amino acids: CSSAGWSNTEAFF. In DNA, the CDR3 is TGTAGCTCCGCGGGGTGGTCAAACACTGAAGCTTTCTTT. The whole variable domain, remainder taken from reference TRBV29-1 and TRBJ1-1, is SAVISQKPSRDICQRGTSLTIQCQVDSQVTMMFWYRQQPGQSLTLIATANQGSEATYESGFVIDKFPISRPNLTFSTLTVSNMSPEDSSIYLCSSAGWSNTEAFFGQGTRLTVV.

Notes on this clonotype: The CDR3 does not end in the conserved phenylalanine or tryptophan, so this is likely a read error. The CDR3 DNA is TGCGCCAGCAGCCAAGATGGGTTCCGTTCTGGGGCCAACGTCCTGACTTCC. Amino acid sequence: CASSQDGFRSGANVLTS. J is TRBJ2-6 and V is TRBV4-2; D unresolved. The length of the CDR3 is 17 residues. Looked up from germline, CDR1 is LGHNA and CDR2 is YNFKEQ.